One sample yielded the 24 T cell receptor beta chains listed below, sequenced in a study of OX40 agonist ivuxolimab in advanced cancers. Clones were read by immunoSEQ multiplex PCR, and TCRdb kept only the in-frame ones, dropping some. The sample records tens of thousands of clones, roughly 92% being singletons. The sample in question was CD4+ or CD8+ T cells sorted from blood, obtained in a trial of the OX40 agonist ivuxolimab. The receptors shown here come from an adult with an advanced solid tumor such as melanoma, head and neck, liver or kidney cancer.

The chain combines TRBV14 with TRBJ1-2; no definite D call. V lost 2 bases and J 4 bases, leaving 8 bases between the germline ends. Per the germline V gene, CDR1 is SGHDN and CDR2 is FVKESK. This CDR3 contains 13 residues. Here the CDR3 reads CASSQTEGYGYTF. The CDR3 nucleotides read TGTGCCAGCAGCCAAACCGAGGGCTATGGCTACACCTTC.

The chain is built from TRBV5-5 and TRBJ2-7, with D possibly TRBD1 on 6 matching bases. Germline CDR1 SGHKS, CDR2 YYEKEE (reference sequence). The length of the CDR3 is 13 residues. Trimming pared 3 bases from V and 4 bases from J, leaving 11 bases between. CDR3 DNA sequence: TGTGCCAGCAGCTGGACAGCGATTTACGAGCAGTACTTC. This codes for CASSWTAIYEQYF.

The V gene is TRBV14, the J gene TRBJ1-4; D remains unclear. CDR1 is SGHDN and CDR2 is FVKESK in the germline V gene. CDR3 length equals 17 residues. Trimming left V 0 bases short and J 4 bases short, with 15 bases between. The CDR3 spells CASSQEEQQEYNEKLFF. Written as DNA, the CDR3 is TGTGCCAGCAGCCAAGAAGAACAGCAAGAGTATAATGAAAAACTGTTTTTT.

This clone has only one observation. The chain has TRBV7-2 and TRBJ2-3, with D perhaps assigned TRBD1 or TRBD2 (5 bases each). This CDR3 has 15 residues. Trimming removed 1 base from V and 1 base from J, with 9 bases in between. Germline V gene lookup returns CDR1 SGHTA and CDR2 FQGNSA. The CDR3 loop reads CASSLGGTGTDTQYF. DNA for the CDR3: TGTGCCAGCAGCTTAGGTGGGACCGGCACAGATACGCAGTATTTT.

The rearrangement joins TRBV19 to TRBJ1-4; 10 positions match TRBD1. This CDR3 contains 15 residues. Germline CDR1 reads LNHDA; CDR2 reads SQIVND (reference sequence). V was clipped by 7 bases and J by 3 bases; unmatched bases: 5. The CDR3 DNA sequence: TGTGCCAGTACCAGGGGACAGGGGTCTAATGAAAAACTGTTTTTT. Translation gives CASTRGQGSNEKLFF.

This clone came up once. The rearrangement uses TRBV27 and TRBJ1-2; no definite D call. Trimming removed 6 bases from V and 5 bases from J, with 22 bases in between. The CDR3 totals 16 residues. Germline lookup yields CDR1 MNHEY and CDR2 SMNVEV (reference sequence). The CDR3 nucleotides are TGTGCCAGCAGCCAAAGGTCAGGAGATGCCTTTTATGGCTACACCTTC. It is translated as CASSQRSGDAFYGYTF.

The rearrangement uses TRBV30 and TRBJ2-7; the D gene could be TRBD1 or TRBD2 (6 bases each). V lost 5 bases, J lost 1 base, and 15 bases lay in between. Germline CDR1 GTSNPN, CDR2 SVGIG (reference sequence). The CDR3 loop spans 14 amino acids. The CDR3 DNA sequence: TGTGCCTGGGGACGAGGGGGGATATCCTACGAGCAGTACTTC. Residues: CAWGRGGISYEQYF.

The J gene is TRBJ2-5, the V gene TRBV13, with a tentative D call TRBD2 (6 bases). The V end was cut by 4 bases, the J end by 5 bases, with 14 bases between. Per germline, CDR1 PRHDT and CDR2 FYEKMQ (reference sequence). CDR3 length: 14 amino acids. The CDR3, as DNA: TGTGCCAGCAGCTATTTACGGGAGCGCGAGACCCAGTACTTC. Protein: CASSYLRERETQYF.

This chain joins TRBV27 and TRBJ2-1, with 11 bases that match TRBD2. V was pared by 5 bases and J by 9 bases, with 12 bases of the junction left unmatched. The CDR3 loop spans 16 amino acids. In germline, CDR1 is MNHEY, CDR2 SMNVEV (reference sequence). In nucleotides, the CDR3 is TGTGCCAGCAGTCCCCATGCTAGCGGGAGGTTCGGTGAGCAGTTCTTC. It is translated as CASSPHASGRFGEQFF.

The chain couples TRBV4-3 to TRBJ2-1; a weak D match, TRBD2 (6 bases). Trimming shortened V by 0 bases and J by 10 bases, and 25 bases separated the two germline ends. The V gene's germline CDR1 is LGHNA and CDR2 YSLEER. The CDR3 is 18 residues long. CDR3 protein: CASSQDFVRRGIFVEQFF. The CDR3 DNA follows: TGCGCCAGCAGCCAAGATTTCGTAAGACGGGGGATATTTGTGGAGCAGTTCTTC.

The chain couples TRBV11-2 to TRBJ2-3; TRBD2 is a possible D gene (6 bases). V shed 4 bases and J shed 2 bases, with 13 bases lying between them. CDR1 and CDR2 (germline): SGHAT, FQNNGV. The CDR3 contains 15 residues. The CDR3 sequence is CASSSAGLSTDTQYF. The DNA for the CDR3 is TGTGCCAGCAGCTCGGCGGGACTTTCCACAGATACGCAGTATTTT.

V is TRBV6-1 and J is TRBJ2-5; 8 bases fit TRBD2. The junction had 9 bases not matched to a gene; V was cut back by 2 bases and J by 4 bases. The CDR3 is 16 residues long. CDR1 MNHNS and CDR2 SASEGT come from the germline V gene. This CDR3 reads CASSERSGGPRETQYF. The CDR3 coding sequence is TGTGCCAGCAGTGAAAGGTCGGGAGGGCCGCGAGAGACCCAGTACTTC.

This sequence joins TRBV28 and TRBJ2-2, with a weak D call TRBD2 (5 bases). This CDR3 is 14 amino acids long. Germline CDR1 reads MDHEN; CDR2 reads SYDVKM. Trimming took off 11 bases at V and 5 bases at J, with 18 bases between the two ends. The CDR3 sequence: CAAQNDRGTGELFF. CDR3 coding DNA: TGTGCCGCACAAAACGACCGGGGTACCGGGGAGCTGTTTTTT.

This clone was seen only a few times. The chain recombines TRBV7-2 with TRBJ2-3; 11 positions match TRBD2. Germline V CDR1 and CDR2: SGHTA, FQGNSA. This CDR3 region has 16 residues. Trimming took 1 base from V and 5 from J; bases not matched to a gene: 5. CDR3 sequence reads: CASSLVAGGPGDTQYF. The CDR3 bases are TGTGCCAGCAGCTTAGTAGCGGGAGGGCCAGGAGATACGCAGTATTTT.

Here the CDR3 reads CASSGTSNNEQFF. CDR3 bases: TGCGCCAGCAGCGGGACTTCAAACAATGAGCAGTTCTTC. This rearrangement joins TRBV10-1 to TRBJ2-1, with D possibly TRBD2 on 6 matching bases. The CDR3 loop spans 13 amino acids. V lost 6 bases and J lost 5, with 11 bases in between. Germline V gives CDR1 WNHNN, CDR2 SYGVQD (reference sequence).

The chain combines TRBV11-3 with TRBJ2-5; D is undetermined. V lost 1 base and J lost 5, with 2 bases in between. Germline-derived CDR1 and CDR2 are SGHNT and YENEEA. This CDR3 is 11 amino acids long. This CDR3 is CASSLAETQYF. Here the CDR3 DNA reads TGTGCCAGCAGCTTAGCTGAGACCCAGTACTTC.

The chain uses TRBV10-3 and TRBJ2-4; D is perhaps TRBD2 (5 bases). V lost 5 bases and J lost 6, with 14 bases in between. Looked up from germline, CDR1 is ENHRY and CDR2 is SYGVKD. The CDR3 consists of 14 residues. The CDR3 protein is CAISRGESGNIQYF. The CDR3 coding sequence is TGTGCCATCAGTCGTGGGGAGTCCGGAAACATTCAGTACTTC.

This clone was seen once. The chain employs TRBV2 and TRBJ2-7, with 13 bases matching TRBD2. The CDR3 runs 14 residues. V gave up 6 bases and J gave up 6 bases; unmatched junction bases: 5. The germline V gene has CDR1 SNHLY and CDR2 FYNNEI. CDR3 residues: CASSPGLAGVEQYF. As DNA, the CDR3 is TGTGCCAGCAGCCCTGGACTAGCGGGAGTCGAGCAGTACTTC.

This clone was seen just once. CDR3 protein: CASSIIGNSNQPQHF. The DNA for the CDR3 is TGTGCCAGTAGTATTATTGGGAATAGCAATCAGCCCCAGCATTTT. The V and J genes are TRBV19 and TRBJ1-5; D is unclear. This CDR3 has 15 amino acids. CDR1 and CDR2 from the germline V gene are LNHDA and SQIVND (reference sequence). V gave up 3 bases and J gave up 0 bases, with 9 bases separating them. Complete variable domain (other parts from reference TRBV19 and TRBJ1-5): DGGITQSPKYLFRKEGQNVTLSCEQNLNHDAMYWYRQDPGQGLRLIYYSQIVNDFQKGDIAEGYSVSREKKESFPLTVTSAQKNPTAFYLCASSIIGNSNQPQHFGDGTRLSIL.

The V call is TRBV5-6, the J call TRBJ2-1; 7 nucleotides match TRBD2. The trim removed 3 bases at V and 6 bases at J, leaving 6 bases unmatched. The CDR3 is 14 residues long. CDR1 is SGHDT and CDR2 is YYEEEE in the germline V gene. The DNA of the CDR3 is TGTGCCAGCAGCTGGGGACTATCCCTCAATGAGCAGTTCTTC. Protein product: CASSWGLSLNEQFF.

The chain is built from TRBV19 and TRBJ2-1, with D tentatively TRBD1 (6 bases). CDR3 length: 14 residues. V shed 4 bases and J shed 2 bases, with 9 bases lying between them. CDR1 and CDR2 from the germline V gene are LNHDA and SQIVND (reference sequence). CDR3 nucleotide sequence: TGTGCCAGTAGTACAGGGGTGGCCTACAATGAGCAGTTCTTC. It yields the protein CASSTGVAYNEQFF.

The rearrangement joins TRBV27 to TRBJ2-1; D remains unclear. Germline assignment: CDR1 MNHEY and CDR2 SMNVEV (reference sequence). Deletions cut 7 bases from V and 8 bases from J, with 12 bases between. The CDR3 is 12 residues long. CDR3 bases: TGTGCCAGCAATCCCACCGGGTATGAGCAGTTCTTC. Its translation is CASNPTGYEQFF.

This chain joins TRBV19 and TRBJ1-1; D unclear. V was trimmed by 5 bases and J by 5 bases, leaving 12 bases between them. There are 13 residues in the CDR3. Germline V lookup: CDR1 LNHDA, CDR2 SQIVND (reference sequence). DNA for the CDR3: TGTGCCAGTAGTCCCCGGCTCTGGACTGAAGCTTTCTTT. Translating it yields CASSPRLWTEAFF.

This clone turned up a few times. This rearrangement joins TRBV11-3 to TRBJ2-1; 8 bases are shared with TRBD2. Germline V gene lookup returns CDR1 SGHNT and CDR2 YENEEA. V lost 5 bases to trimming and J lost 5 bases; unmatched junction nucleotides: 5. This CDR3 has 14 amino acids. The CDR3 nucleotides read TGTGCCAGCAGCCCCAGGACTAGCAACAATGAGCAGTTCTTC. It codes for CASSPRTSNNEQFF. Full variable domain (outside the CDR3, taken from reference TRBV11-3 and TRBJ2-1): EAGVVQSPRYKIIEKKQPVAFWCNPISGHNTLYWYLQNLGQGPELLIRYENEEAVDDSQLPKDRFSAERLKGVDSTLKIQPAELGDSAVYLCASSPRTSNNEQFFGPGTRLTVL.